Following are 9 T cell receptor beta chains from one sample sequenced in a study of blood T cell repertoires in COVID-19. The table came from immunoSEQ multiplex PCR; TCRdb's copy has only in-frame clones and leaves some out. The sample carries around 99,000 clones, 60% to 85% recorded once. Sequencing was carried out using peripheral blood. These receptors all come from an elderly woman with active or convalescent COVID-19.

Only a few counts were recorded for this clone. J is TRBJ2-2 and V is TRBV29-1; D might be TRBD1 (5 bases). Trimming took 4 bases from V and 6 from J, leaving 9 bases between them. The germline V gene has CDR1 SQVTM and CDR2 ANQGSEA. This CDR3 comprises 12 residues. CDR3 sequence (DNA): TGCAGCGTTGCAGGGATGGCCGGGGAGCTGTTTTTT. Amino acids: CSVAGMAGELFF.

This chain uses TRBV27 with TRBJ2-7, with TRBD1 identical over 8 bases. V shed 0 bases and J 3 bases; nucleotides not matched to a gene: 10. The CDR3 consists of 17 residues. The V gene's germline CDR1 is MNHEY and CDR2 SMNVEV (reference sequence). The CDR3 spells CASSLSRDRIPSYEQYF. The CDR3 nucleotides read TGTGCCAGCAGTTTATCTAGGGACAGGATACCCAGCTACGAGCAGTACTTC.

This clone was detected once. The CDR3 sequence: CAWSGGWKNTEAFF. Here the CDR3 DNA reads TGTGCCTGGAGTGGAGGGTGGAAGAACACTGAAGCTTTCTTT. This rearrangement joins TRBV30 to TRBJ1-1; no clear D gene. The CDR3 totals 14 residues. Germline CDR1 is GTSNPN and CDR2 is SVGIG (reference sequence). Between the trimmed V and J ends, which lost 1 base and 1 base, there was a span of 10 bases.

The CDR3 DNA sequence: TGTGCCAGCAGTTCAACCCAGGGGACCGGGGAGCTGTTTTTT. Its translation is CASSSTQGTGELFF. The chain combines TRBV27 with TRBJ2-2; tentative D call: TRBD1 (6 bases). CDR1 and CDR2 (germline): MNHEY, SMNVEV (reference sequence). Trimming left V 4 bases short and J 5 bases short, with 11 bases between. The CDR3 spans 14 residues.

V and J are TRBV28 and TRBJ1-5; weak D call: TRBD1 (6 bases). Trimming removed 10 bases from V and 3 bases from J, with 10 bases in between. Germline V gene lookup returns CDR1 MDHEN and CDR2 SYDVKM. The CDR3 spans 12 residues. The CDR3 here is CATGQNNQPQHF. CDR3 nucleotides: TGTGCCACCGGACAGAACAATCAGCCCCAGCATTTT.

The chain combines TRBV7-2 with TRBJ2-7, with 9 nucleotides matching TRBD1. Unmatched junction bases numbered 4, after V lost 6 bases and J lost 1 base. Germline CDR1 reads SGHTA; CDR2 reads FQGNSA. The CDR3 totals 14 residues. The CDR3 DNA reads as TGTGCCAGCAGGGGGACAGGGCGGTCCTACGAGCAGTACTTC. This translates into CASRGTGRSYEQYF.

The V gene is TRBV5-1, the J gene TRBJ1-4, with TRBD1 matching over 11 bases. Losses at the gene ends were 6 bases for V and 3 bases for J; bases not matched to a gene: 4. The CDR3 consists of 15 residues. Germline V gene lookup returns CDR1 SGHRS and CDR2 YFSETQ. The CDR3 protein is CASNLGQGANEKLFF. The CDR3 DNA reads as TGCGCCAGCAACCTGGGACAGGGGGCTAATGAAAAACTGTTTTTT.

The chain has TRBV21-1 and TRBJ2-7; the table assigns TRBD1, which was not confirmed against the DNA. TRBV21-1 is recorded as a pseudogene. The CDR3 is 15 amino acids. The CDR3 coding sequence is TGTGCCAGCAGCAAAAAGCACAGGCGACCCTACGAGCAGTACTTC. The encoded protein is CASSKKHRRPYEQYF.

This sequence joins TRBV7-3 and TRBJ2-1, with 9 bases matching TRBD1. With 1 base clipped from V and 6 bases from J, the junction kept 13 bases outside the gene matches. This CDR3 comprises 18 residues. Per the germline V gene, CDR1 is SGHTA and CDR2 is FQGTGA. This CDR3 is CASSLRGPGQGVSNEQFF. The CDR3 DNA follows: TGTGCCAGCAGCTTAAGGGGACCGGGACAGGGAGTAAGCAATGAGCAGTTCTTC. The entire variable domain, with the rest obtained from reference TRBV7-3 and TRBJ2-1, is as follows: GAGVSQTPSNKVTEKGKYVELRCDPISGHTALYWYRQSLGQGPEFLIYFQGTGAADDSGLPNDRFFAVRPEGSVSTLKIQRTERGDSAVYLCASSLRGPGQGVSNEQFFGPGTRLTVL.